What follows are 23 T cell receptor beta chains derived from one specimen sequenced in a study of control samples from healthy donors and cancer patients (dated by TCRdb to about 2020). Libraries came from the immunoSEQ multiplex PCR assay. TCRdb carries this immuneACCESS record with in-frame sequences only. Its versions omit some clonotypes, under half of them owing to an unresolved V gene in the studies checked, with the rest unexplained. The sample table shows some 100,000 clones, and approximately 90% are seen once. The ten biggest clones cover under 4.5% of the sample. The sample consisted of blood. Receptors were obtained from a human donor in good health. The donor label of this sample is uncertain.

The DNA of the CDR3 is TGTGCCAGCATGCCTAGCGGGGGCCTTTACAATGAGCAGTTCTTC. Its protein is CASMPSGGLYNEQFF. The J gene is TRBJ2-1, the V gene TRBV2, with TRBD2 matching over 10 bases. In germline, CDR1 is SNHLY, CDR2 FYNNEI. This CDR3 comprises 15 residues. The V gene end was trimmed by 7 bases and the J gene end by 4 bases; junction bases not matched to a gene: 7.

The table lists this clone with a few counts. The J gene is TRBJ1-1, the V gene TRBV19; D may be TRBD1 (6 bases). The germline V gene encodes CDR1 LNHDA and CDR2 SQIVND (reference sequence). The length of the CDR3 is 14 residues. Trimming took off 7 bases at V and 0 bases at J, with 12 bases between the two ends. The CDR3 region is CASKGDIMNTEAFF. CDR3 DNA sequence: TGTGCCAGTAAGGGGGACATCATGAACACTGAAGCTTTCTTT.

The chain's CDR3 is CASSLDVSYNSPLHF. CDR3 sequence (DNA): TGTGCCAGCAGCTTGGATGTATCCTATAATTCACCCCTCCACTTT. The genes are TRBV5-4 and TRBJ1-6, with D hard to call. This CDR3 is 15 amino acids long. With 0 bases removed from V and 1 base from J, the gap between germline ends came to 5 bases. Germline V gene lookup returns CDR1 SGHNT and CDR2 YYREEE (reference sequence). Full variable domain (remainder filled in from reference TRBV5-4 and TRBJ1-6): ETGVTQSPTHLIKTRGQQVTLRCSSQSGHNTVSWYQQALGQGPQFIFQYYREEENGRGNFPPRFSGLQFPNYSSELNVNALELDDSALYLCASSLDVSYNSPLHFGNGTRLTVT.

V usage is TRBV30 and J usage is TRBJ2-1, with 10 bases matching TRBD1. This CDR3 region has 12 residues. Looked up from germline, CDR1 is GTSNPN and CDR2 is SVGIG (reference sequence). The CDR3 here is CARGGQGHEQFF. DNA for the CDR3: TGTGCGCGAGGGGGACAGGGGCATGAGCAGTTCTTC. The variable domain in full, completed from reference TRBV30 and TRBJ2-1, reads SQTIHQWPATLVQPVGSPLSLECTVEGTSNPNLYWYRQAAGRGLQLLFYSVGIGQISSEVPQNLSASRPQDRQFILSSKKLLLSDSGFYLCARGGQGHEQFFGPGTRLTVL.

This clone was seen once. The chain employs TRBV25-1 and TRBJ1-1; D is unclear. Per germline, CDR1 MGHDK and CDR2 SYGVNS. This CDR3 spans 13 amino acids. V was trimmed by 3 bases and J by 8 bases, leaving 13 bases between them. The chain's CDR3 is CASSDGLPPEAFF. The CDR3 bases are TGTGCCAGCAGTGATGGGCTTCCACCCGAAGCTTTCTTT.

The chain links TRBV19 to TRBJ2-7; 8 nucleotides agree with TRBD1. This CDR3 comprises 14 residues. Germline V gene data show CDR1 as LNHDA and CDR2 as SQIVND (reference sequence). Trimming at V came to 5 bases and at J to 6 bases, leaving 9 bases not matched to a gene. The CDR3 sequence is CASSAGQGSGEQYF. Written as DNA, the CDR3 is TGTGCCAGTAGTGCAGGACAGGGTTCGGGCGAGCAGTACTTC.

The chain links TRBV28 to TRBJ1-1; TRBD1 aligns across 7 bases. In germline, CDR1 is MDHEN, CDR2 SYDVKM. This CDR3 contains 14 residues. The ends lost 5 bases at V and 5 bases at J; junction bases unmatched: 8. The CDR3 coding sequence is TGTGCCAGCAGTGTACAGGGGAGGTGGACTGAAGCTTTCTTT. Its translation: CASSVQGRWTEAFF.

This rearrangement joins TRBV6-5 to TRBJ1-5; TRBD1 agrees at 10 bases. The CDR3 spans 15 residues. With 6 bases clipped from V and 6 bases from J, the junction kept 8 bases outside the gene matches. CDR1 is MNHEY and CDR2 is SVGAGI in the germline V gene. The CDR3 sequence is CASSLNDRGRQPQHF. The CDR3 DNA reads TGTGCCAGCAGCCTCAACGACAGGGGGCGTCAGCCCCAGCATTTT.

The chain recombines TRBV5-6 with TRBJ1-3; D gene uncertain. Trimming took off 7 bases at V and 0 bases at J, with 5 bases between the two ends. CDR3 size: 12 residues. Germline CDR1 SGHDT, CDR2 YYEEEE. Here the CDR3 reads CASGPSGNTIYF. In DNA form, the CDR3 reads TGTGCCAGCGGACCCTCTGGAAACACCATATATTTT.

CDR3 in DNA: TGTGCCAGCAGCGCACGGACAGCTTTCTCCTACGAGCAGTACTTC. Its translation is CASSARTAFSYEQYF. J is TRBJ2-7 and V is TRBV11-2, with D possibly TRBD1 on 6 matching bases. V shed 5 bases and J shed 0 bases, with 14 bases lying between them. Looked up from germline, CDR1 is SGHAT and CDR2 is FQNNGV. The CDR3 consists of 15 residues.

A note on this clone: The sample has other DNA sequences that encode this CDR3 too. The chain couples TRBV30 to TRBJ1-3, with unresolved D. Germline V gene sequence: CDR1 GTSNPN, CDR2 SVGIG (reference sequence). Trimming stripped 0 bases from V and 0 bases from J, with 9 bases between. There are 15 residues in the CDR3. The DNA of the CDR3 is TGTGCCTGGAGTGTAAGACGAAGCTCTGGAAACACCATATATTTT. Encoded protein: CAWSVRRSSGNTIYF.

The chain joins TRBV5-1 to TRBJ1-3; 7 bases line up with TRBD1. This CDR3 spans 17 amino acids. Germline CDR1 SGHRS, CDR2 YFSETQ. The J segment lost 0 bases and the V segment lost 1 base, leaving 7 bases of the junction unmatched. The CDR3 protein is CASSLFAGGYSGNTIYF. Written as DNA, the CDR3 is TGCGCCAGCAGCTTGTTCGCAGGGGGATACTCTGGAAACACCATATATTTT.

CDR3 sequence (DNA): TGTGCCAGCAGCTTAGAGGGCTGGAGGGATACGCAGTATTTT. As protein: CASSLEGWRDTQYF. The rearrangement links TRBV7-8 to TRBJ2-3; possibly TRBD2 for D (5 bases). The CDR3 extends over 14 amino acids. V dropped 1 base and J dropped 6 bases, with 11 bases sitting between them. CDR1 and CDR2 from the germline V gene are SGHVS and FQNEAQ. The full variable domain, its missing parts supplied by reference TRBV7-8 and TRBJ2-3, is GAGVSQSPRYKVAKRGQDVALRCDPISGHVSLFWYQQALGQGPEFLTYFQNEAQLDKSGLPSDRFFAERPEGSVSTLKIQRTQQEDSAVYLCASSLEGWRDTQYFGPGTRLTVL.

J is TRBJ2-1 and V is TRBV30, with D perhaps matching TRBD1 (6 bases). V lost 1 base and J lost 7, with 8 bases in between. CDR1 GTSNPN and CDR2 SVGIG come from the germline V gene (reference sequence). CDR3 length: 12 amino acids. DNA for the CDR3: TGTGCCTGGAGTGCCCAGGGGAATGAGCAGTTCTTC. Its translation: CAWSAQGNEQFF.

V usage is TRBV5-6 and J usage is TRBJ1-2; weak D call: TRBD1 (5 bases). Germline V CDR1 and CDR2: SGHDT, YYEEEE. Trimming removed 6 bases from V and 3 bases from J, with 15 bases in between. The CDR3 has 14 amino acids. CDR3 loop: CASIKMGDYYGYTF. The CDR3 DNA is TGTGCCAGCATAAAAATGGGGGACTACTATGGCTACACCTTC. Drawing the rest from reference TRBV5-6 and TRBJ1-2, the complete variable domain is DAGVTQSPTHLIKTRGQQVTLRCSPKSGHDTVSWYQQALGQGPQFIFQYYEEEERQRGNFPDRFSGHQFPNYSSELNVNALLLGDSALYLCASIKMGDYYGYTFGSGTRLTVV.

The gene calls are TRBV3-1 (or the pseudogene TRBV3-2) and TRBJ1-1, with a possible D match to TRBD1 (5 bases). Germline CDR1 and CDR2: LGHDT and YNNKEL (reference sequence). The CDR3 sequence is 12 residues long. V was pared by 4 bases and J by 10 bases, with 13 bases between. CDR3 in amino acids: CASSLAGDRAFF. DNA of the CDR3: TGTGCCAGCAGCCTCGCGGGGGATCGAGCTTTCTTT.

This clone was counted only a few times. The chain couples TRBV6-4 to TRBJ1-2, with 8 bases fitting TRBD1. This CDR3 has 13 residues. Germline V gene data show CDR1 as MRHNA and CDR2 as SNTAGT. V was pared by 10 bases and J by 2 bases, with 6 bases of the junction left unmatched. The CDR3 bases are TGTGCCAAGCCAGGGGGCGACAACTATGGCTACACCTTC. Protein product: CAKPGGDNYGYTF.

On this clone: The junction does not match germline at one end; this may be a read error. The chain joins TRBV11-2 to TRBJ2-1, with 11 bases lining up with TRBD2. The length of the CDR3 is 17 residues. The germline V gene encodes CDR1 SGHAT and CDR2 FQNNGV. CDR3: CASTRLSLAGGPNGQFF. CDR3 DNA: TGTGCCAGCACCCGACTATCTTTAGCGGGGGGGCCGAATGGGCAGTTCTTC.

The CDR3 DNA sequence: TGTGCCAGCAGCCCGGGCGGGACGAGCAGAACAGATACGCAGTATTTT. Residues: CASSPGGTSRTDTQYF. The chain combines TRBV3-1 (or the pseudogene TRBV3-2) with TRBJ2-3; possibly TRBD2 for D (6 bases). Germline V gene sequence: CDR1 LGHDT, CDR2 YNNKEL (reference sequence). The CDR3 sequence is 16 residues long. With 4 bases removed from V and 3 bases from J, the gap between germline ends came to 17 bases.

The CDR3 loop is CASSLVGLSPQETQYF. The CDR3 DNA follows: TGTGCCAGCAGCTTGGTAGGATTAAGTCCGCAAGAGACCCAGTACTTC. The rearrangement links TRBV5-5 to TRBJ2-5; D not certain. Germline-derived CDR1 and CDR2 are SGHKS and YYEKEE (reference sequence). Trimming removed 0 bases at V and 2 bases at J, with 14 bases between. The CDR3 spans 16 residues.

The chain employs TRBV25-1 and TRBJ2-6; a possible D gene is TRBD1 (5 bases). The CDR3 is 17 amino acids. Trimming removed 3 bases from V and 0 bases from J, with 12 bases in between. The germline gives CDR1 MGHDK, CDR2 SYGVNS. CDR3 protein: CASSEDTGPSGANVLTF. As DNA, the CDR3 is TGTGCCAGCAGTGAGGACACTGGACCCTCTGGGGCCAACGTCCTGACTTTC.

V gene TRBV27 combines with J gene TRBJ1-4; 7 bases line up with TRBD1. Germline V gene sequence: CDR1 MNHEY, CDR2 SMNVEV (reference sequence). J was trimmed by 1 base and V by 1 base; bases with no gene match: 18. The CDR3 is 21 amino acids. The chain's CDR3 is CASSLCQRQGVGRGTNEKLFF. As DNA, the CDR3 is TGTGCCAGCAGTTTATGCCAGAGGCAGGGGGTAGGTAGAGGAACTAATGAAAAACTGTTTTTT.

CDR3 sequence reads: CASSRDRAYEQYF. DNA for the CDR3: TGTGCCAGTTCTCGGGACAGGGCCTACGAGCAGTACTTC. The chain carries TRBV19 and TRBJ2-7; 9 positions match TRBD1. With 8 bases clipped from V and 2 bases from J, the junction kept 4 bases outside the gene matches. This CDR3 is 13 amino acids long. Germline V lookup: CDR1 LNHDA, CDR2 SQIVND (reference sequence).